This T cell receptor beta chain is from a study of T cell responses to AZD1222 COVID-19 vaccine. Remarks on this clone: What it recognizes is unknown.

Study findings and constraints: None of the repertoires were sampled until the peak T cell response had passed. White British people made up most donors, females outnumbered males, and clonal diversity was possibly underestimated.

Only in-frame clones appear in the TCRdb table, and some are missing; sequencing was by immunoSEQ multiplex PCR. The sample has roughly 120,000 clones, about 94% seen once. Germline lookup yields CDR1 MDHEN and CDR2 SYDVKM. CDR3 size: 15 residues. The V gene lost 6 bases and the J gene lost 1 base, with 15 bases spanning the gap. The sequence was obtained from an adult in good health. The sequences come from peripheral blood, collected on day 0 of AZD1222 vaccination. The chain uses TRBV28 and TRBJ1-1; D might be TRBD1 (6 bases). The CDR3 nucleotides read TGTGCCAGCAGCCAGGGGCGCCTTACGAACACTGAAGCTTTCTTT. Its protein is CASSQGRLTNTEAFF.